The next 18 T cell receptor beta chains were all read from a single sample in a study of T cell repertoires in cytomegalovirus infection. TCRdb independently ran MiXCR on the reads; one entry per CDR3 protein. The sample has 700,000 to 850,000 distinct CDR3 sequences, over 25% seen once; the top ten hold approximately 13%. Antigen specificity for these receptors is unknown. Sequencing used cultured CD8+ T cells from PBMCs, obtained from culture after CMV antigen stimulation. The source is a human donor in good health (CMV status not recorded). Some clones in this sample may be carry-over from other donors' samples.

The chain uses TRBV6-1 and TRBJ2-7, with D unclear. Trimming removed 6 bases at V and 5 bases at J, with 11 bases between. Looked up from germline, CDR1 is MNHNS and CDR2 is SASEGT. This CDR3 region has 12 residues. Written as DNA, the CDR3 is TGTGCCAGCAGGTTGGGTGGCGACGAGCAGTACTTC. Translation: CASRLGGDEQYF.

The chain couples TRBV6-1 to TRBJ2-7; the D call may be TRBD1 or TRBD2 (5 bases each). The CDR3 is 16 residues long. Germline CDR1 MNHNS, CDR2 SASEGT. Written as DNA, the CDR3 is TGTGCCAGCAGGCCGCCGGGACGGGATACTACCTACGAGCAGCACGTC. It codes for CASRPPGRDTTYEQHV.

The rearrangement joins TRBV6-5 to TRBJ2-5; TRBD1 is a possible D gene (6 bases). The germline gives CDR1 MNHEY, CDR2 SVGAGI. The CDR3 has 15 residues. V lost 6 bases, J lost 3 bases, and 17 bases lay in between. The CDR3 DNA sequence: TGTGCCAGCAGAAGGGGGAAAGACGTCAAAGAGACCCAGTACTTC. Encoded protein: CASRRGKDVKETQYF.

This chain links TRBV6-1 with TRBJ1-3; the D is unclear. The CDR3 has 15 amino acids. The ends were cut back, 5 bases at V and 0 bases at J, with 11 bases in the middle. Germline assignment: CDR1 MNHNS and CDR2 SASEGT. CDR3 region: CASSLDRTSGNTIYF. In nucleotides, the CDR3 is TGTGCCAGCAGTTTGGACCGCACCTCTGGAAACACCATATATTTT.

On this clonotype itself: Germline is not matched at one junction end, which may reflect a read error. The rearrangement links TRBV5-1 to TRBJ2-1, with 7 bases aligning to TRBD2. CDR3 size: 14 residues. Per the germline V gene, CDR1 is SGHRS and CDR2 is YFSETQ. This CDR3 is CASSLGGGYNEKFF. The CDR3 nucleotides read TGCGCCAGCAGCTTGGGCGGGGGTTACAATGAGAAGTTCTTC.

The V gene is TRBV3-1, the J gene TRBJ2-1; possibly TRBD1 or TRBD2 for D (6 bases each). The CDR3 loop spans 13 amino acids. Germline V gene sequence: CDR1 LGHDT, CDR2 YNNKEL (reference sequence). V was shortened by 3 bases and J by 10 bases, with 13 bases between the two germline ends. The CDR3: CASSHLGGYEQFF. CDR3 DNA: TGTGCCAGCAGCCACCTCGGGGGCTACGAGCAGTTCTTC.

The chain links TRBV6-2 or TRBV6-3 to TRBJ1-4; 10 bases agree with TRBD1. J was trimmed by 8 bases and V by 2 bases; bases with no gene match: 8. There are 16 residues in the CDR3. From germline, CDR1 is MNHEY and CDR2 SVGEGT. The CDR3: CASSYHRDRGLEKLFF. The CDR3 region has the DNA TGTGCCAGCAGTTACCACCGGGACAGGGGCCTAGAAAAACTGTTTTTT.

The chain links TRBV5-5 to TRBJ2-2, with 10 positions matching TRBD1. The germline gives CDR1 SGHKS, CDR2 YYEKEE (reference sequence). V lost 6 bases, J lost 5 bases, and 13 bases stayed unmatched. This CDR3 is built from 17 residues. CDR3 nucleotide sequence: TGTGCCAGCAACTTTGGACAGGGGGGACCTTGGACCGGGGAGCTGTTTTTT. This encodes CASNFGQGGPWTGELFF. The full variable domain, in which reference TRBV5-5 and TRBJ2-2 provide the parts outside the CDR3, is DAGVTQSPTHLIKTRGQQVTLRCSPISGHKSVSWYQQVLGQGPQFIFQYYEKEERGRGNFPDRFSARQFPNYSSELNVNALLLGDSALYLCASNFGQGGPWTGELFFGEGSRLTVL.

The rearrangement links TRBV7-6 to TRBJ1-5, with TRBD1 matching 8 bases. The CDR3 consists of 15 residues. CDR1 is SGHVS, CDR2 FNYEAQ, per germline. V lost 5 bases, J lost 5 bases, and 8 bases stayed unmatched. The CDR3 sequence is CASSPGQGRDQPQHF. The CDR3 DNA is TGTGCCAGCAGCCCTGGACAGGGTCGGGATCAGCCCCAGCATTTT.

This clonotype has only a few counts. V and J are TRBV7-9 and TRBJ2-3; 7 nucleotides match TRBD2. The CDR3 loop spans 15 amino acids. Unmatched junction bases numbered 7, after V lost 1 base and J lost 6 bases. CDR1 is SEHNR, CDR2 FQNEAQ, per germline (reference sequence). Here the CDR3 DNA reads TGTGCCAGCAGCTTAGTGGGCGGGGGAATGGATACGCAGTATTTT. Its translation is CASSLVGGGMDTQYF. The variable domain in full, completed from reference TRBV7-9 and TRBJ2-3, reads DTGVSQNPRHKITKRGQNVTFRCDPISEHNRLYWYRQTLGQGPEFLTYFQNEAQLEKSRLLSDRFSAERPKGSFSTLEIQRTEQGDSAMYLCASSLVGGGMDTQYFGPGTRLTVL.

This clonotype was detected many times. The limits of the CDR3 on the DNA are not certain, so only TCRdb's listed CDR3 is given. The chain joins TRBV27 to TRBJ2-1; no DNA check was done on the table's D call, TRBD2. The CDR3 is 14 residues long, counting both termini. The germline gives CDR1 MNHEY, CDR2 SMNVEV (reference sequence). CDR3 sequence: CASTSGGGYNEQFF.

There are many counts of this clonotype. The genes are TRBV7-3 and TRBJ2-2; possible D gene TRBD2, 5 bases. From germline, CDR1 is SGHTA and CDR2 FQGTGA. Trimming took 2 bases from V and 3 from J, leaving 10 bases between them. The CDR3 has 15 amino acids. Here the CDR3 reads CASSLAAEDTGELFF. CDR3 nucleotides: TGTGCCAGCAGCTTAGCAGCGGAGGACACCGGGGAGCTGTTTTTT.

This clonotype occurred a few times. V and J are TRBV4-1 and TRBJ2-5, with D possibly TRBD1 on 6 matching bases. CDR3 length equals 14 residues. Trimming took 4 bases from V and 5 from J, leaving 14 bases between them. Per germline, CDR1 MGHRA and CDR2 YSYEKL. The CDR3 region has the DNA TGCGCCAGCAGCCCGGGGCCAGGGGCCGAGACCCAGTACTTC. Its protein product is CASSPGPGAETQYF.

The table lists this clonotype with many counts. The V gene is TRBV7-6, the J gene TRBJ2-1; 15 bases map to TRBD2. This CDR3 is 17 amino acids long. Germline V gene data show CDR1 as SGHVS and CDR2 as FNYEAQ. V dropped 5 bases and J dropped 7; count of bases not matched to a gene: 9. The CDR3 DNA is TGTGCCAGCAGCCCACGGACTAGCGGGGGGGCTGGGAATGAGCAGTTCTTC. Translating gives CASSPRTSGGAGNEQFF.

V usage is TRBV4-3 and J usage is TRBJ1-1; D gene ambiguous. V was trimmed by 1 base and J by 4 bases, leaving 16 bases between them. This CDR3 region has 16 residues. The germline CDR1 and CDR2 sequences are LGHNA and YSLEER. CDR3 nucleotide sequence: TGCGCCAGCAGCCAAGTGGCGGTGGGTGGAGGCACTGAAGCTTTCTTT. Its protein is CASSQVAVGGGTEAFF.

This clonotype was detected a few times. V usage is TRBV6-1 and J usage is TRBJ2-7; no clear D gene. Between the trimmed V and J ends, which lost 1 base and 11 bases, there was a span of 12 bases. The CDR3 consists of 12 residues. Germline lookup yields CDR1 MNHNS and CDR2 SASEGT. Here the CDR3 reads CASSEEGSVEYF. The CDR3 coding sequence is TGTGCCAGCAGTGAAGAGGGCAGCGTGGAGTACTTC.

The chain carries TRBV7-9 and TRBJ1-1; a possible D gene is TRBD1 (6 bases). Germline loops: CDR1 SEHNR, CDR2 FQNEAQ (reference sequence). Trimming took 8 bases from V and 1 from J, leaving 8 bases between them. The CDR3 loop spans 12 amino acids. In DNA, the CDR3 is TGTGCCAGCTGGGACAAGAACACTGAAGCTTTCTTT. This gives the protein CASWDKNTEAFF.

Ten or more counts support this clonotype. The chain's CDR3 is CASSLAGGPYRSNEQFF. In nucleotides, the CDR3 is TGTGCCAGCAGCTTAGCGGGGGGACCCTACCGTAGCAATGAGCAGTTCTTC. The chain has TRBV7-2 and TRBJ2-1, with D possibly TRBD2 on 6 matching bases. CDR3 length: 17 residues. Looked up from germline, CDR1 is SGHTA and CDR2 is FQGNSA. V shed 0 bases and J shed 6 bases, with 18 bases lying between them.